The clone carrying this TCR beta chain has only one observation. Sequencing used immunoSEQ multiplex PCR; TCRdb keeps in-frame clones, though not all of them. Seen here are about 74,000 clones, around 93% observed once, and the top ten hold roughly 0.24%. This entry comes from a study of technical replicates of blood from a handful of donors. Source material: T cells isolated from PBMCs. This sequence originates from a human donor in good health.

The CDR3 bases are TGTGCCAGCAGCTTAGATAGGACAGAGCAAGGGCAGTACTTC. It is translated as CASSLDRTEQGQYF. The chain joins TRBV11-2 to TRBJ2-7; TRBD1 is a possible D gene (6 bases). The length of the CDR3 is 14 residues. Germline-derived CDR1 and CDR2 are SGHAT and FQNNGV. V was pared by 0 bases and J by 9 bases, with 15 bases between.